This T cell receptor beta chain was sequenced during a study of T cells in Graves' hyperthyroidism and ophthalmopathy. Whole-study results and caveats: Median prediction lead before ophthalmopathy onset was about 6.3 months with the model.

In the case of this clonotype: Its matching antigen is unknown.

The PBMCs had their origin in around 9.1 ml of fresh peripheral blood. From RNA transcripts, TCR beta CDR3 regions were amplified. Carried out on the TCR CDR3, a first-round RT-PCR used the HTBI primer set. A single record per CDR3 protein comes from TCRdb applying MiXCR to the multiplex PCR reads. The repertoire holds about 59,000 distinct CDR3 sequences, with 53% as singletons. This receptor was obtained from a woman aged 55-69 years with Graves' ophthalmopathy. The sequenced sample was blood.

The chain's CDR3 is CATSSYLAGGSDTQYF. CDR3 nucleotides: TGTGCCACCAGCAGTTACCTAGCGGGGGGATCAGATACGCAGTATTTT. J is TRBJ2-3 and V is TRBV15; 11 bases match TRBD2. The V gene end was trimmed by 3 bases and the J gene end by 4 bases; junction bases not matched to a gene: 6. The CDR3 has 16 amino acids. The germline CDR1 and CDR2 sequences are LNHNV and YYDKDF (reference sequence).